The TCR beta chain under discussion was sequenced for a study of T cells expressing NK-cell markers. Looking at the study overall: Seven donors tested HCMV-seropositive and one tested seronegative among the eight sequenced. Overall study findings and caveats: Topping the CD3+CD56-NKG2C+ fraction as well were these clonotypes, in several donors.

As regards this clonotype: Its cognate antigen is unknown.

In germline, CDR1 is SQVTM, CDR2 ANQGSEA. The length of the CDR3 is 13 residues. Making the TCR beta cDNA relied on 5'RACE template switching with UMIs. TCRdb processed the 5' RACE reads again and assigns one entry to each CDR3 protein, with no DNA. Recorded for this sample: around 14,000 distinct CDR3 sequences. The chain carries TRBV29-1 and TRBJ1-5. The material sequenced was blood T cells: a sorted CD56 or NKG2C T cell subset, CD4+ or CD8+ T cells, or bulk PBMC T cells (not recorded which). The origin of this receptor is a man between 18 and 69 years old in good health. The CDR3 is CSVQENSNQPQHF.